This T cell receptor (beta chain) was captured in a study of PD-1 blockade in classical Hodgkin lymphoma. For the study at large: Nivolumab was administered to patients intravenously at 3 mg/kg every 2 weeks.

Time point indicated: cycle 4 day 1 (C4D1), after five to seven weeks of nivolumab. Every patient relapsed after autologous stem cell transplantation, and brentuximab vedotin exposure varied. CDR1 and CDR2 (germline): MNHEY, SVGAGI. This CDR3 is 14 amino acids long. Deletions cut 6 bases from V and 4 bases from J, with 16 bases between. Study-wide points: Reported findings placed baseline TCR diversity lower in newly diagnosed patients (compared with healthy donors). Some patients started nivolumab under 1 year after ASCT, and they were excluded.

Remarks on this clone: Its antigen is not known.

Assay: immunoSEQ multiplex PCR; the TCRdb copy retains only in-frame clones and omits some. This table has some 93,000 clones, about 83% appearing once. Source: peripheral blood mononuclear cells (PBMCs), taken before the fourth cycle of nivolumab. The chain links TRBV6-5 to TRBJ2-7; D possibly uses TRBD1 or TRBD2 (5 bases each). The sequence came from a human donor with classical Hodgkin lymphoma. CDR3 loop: CASSEGTDFYEQYF. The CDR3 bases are TGTGCCAGCAGCGAGGGGACGGATTTTTACGAGCAGTACTTC.